The clone carrying this T cell receptor (beta chain) showed up just a few times. V gave up 7 bases and J gave up 9 bases, with 14 bases separating them. Germline loops: CDR1 SGDLS, CDR2 YYNGEE. The CDR3 totals 12 residues. The protocol attached unique molecular identifiers to individual cDNA molecules. TCRdb re-called the 5' RACE reads through MiXCR, storing one row per CDR3 protein. The sample lists roughly 80,000 distinct CDR3 sequences; 16% were seen once. The data are from a study of early T cells in non-severe SARS-CoV-2 infection. Overall study: Sequencing of bulk RNA from unsorted whole blood was done, without chain pairing.

The origin of this receptor is an adult who was a healthcare worker with PCR-confirmed SARS-CoV-2 infection or an uninfected control (not recorded which). The sample was whole blood. The V gene is TRBV9, the J gene TRBJ2-4; D could derive from TRBD1 or TRBD2 (5 bases each). The CDR3 coding sequence is TGTGCCAGCTCACAAGGGGCGGGCATTCAGTACTTC. Translation: CASSQGAGIQYF.